Detailed here is one T cell receptor beta chain. These data come from a study of blood T cell repertoires in COVID-19. The overall study: From the United States, Italy and Spain came samples of acute and convalescent COVID-19. PBMCs, B-cell-depleted T cells, or T cells provided the cDNA or gDNA that made up the material.

The Seattle patients joined while their infection was active and were tracked longitudinally afterward. V was clipped by 4 bases and J by 6 bases; unmatched bases: 4. The length of the CDR3 is 13 residues. CDR1 is SGHRS, CDR2 YFSETQ, per germline. In the authors' workflow: Amplifying reference gene primers gave estimates of nucleated cell counts. TCRdb's table, derived via immunoSEQ multiplex PCR, lists solely in-frame clones and lacks some. The V and J calls and clone size come from that table; D and trimming were worked out from the DNA. The sample carries more than 150,000 clones, approximately 87% recorded once.

The V and J genes are TRBV5-1 and TRBJ2-3; 8 bases are a match to TRBD2. The sample consisted of peripheral blood. The clonotype was recovered from a woman aged 70-85 years with COVID-19, enrolled during active disease. This CDR3 is CASSPSGGDTQYF. CDR3 nucleotide sequence: TGCGCCAGCAGCCCCTCGGGGGGGGATACGCAGTATTTT.